Listed below are T cell receptor beta chains from one sample, sequenced in a study of regulatory T cells in long-lasting Graves disease. Each CDR3 protein is one row after TCRdb ran MiXCR on the multiplex PCR reads. The sample holds roughly 420,000 distinct CDR3 sequences, about a sixth seen once. A further study also used this sample, focusing on T cells in Graves' hyperthyroidism and ophthalmopathy.

Material: peripheral blood mononuclear cells (PBMCs), obtained at new diagnosis, from a patient treated with antithyroid drugs. These receptors were obtained from a woman aged 25 to 39 with Graves disease. Each CDR3 is given without its conserved first and last residue.

V	J	CDR3
TRBV5-1	TRBJ2-3	ASSLDNGNTQY
TRBV20-1	TRBJ1-5	SARDRKGTQPQH
TRBV9	TRBJ1-2	ASSESQPGQENYGYT
TRBV20-1	TRBJ1-5	SARGFGAGHGNQPQH
TRBV2	TRBJ2-5	ASTSGLAGGGGETQY
TRBV9	TRBJ2-1	ASSVDEAGVHFPEQF
TRBV11-2	TRBJ2-5	ASRSRSGKTPGTQY
TRBV7-9	TRBJ2-7	ASSLPDRAYEQY
TRBV24-1	TRBJ2-4	ATSKGAENIQY
TRBV27	TRBJ2-2	ASSLPTGELF
TRBV4-1	TRBJ1-2	ASSQEPRHRASYGYT
TRBV20-1	TRBJ2-1	SAINLQGHNEQF
TRBV20-1	TRBJ2-2	SARSGATGELF
TRBV6-9	TRBJ2-7	ASSSSTGAYEQY
TRBV3-1	TRBJ2-1	ASSQEVFQYDEQF
TRBV11-2	TRBJ2-1	ASSLGLSTYNEQF
TRBV29-1	TRBJ2-5	SVGETQY
TRBV20-1	TRBJ2-7	SARERGNAGFVYEQY
TRBV18	TRBJ2-5	ASSSPDKRQGASETQY
TRBV18	TRBJ1-2	ASSPGTGYDGYT
TRBV4-1	TRBJ2-7	ASSLRLGTEDYEQY
TRBV5-1	TRBJ2-1	ASSGDSYNEQF
TRBV3-1	TRBJ2-1	ASSQTNYNEQF
TRBV7-9	TRBJ2-5	ASSLGGARGETQY
TRBV6-9	TRBJ1-5	ASSYGQYSNQPQH
TRBV6-2/TRBV6-3	TRBJ2-1	ASSYISGLAGVNEQF
TRBV2	TRBJ2-7	ASSDRIPH
TRBV20-1	TRBJ1-2	SARDSRPGQGYGYT
TRBV7-2	TRBJ2-7	ASSTTSGYEQY
TRBV28	TRBJ2-5	ASSFQPGTGGETQY
TRBV11-2	TRBJ2-4	ASSFEGGPAKNIQY
TRBV28	TRBJ2-3	ASSVWTSVSSTDTQY
TRBV14	TRBJ2-7	ASSQDLGGRAKSYEQY
TRBV28	TRBJ2-2	ASIRPGAYGELF
TRBV2	TRBJ2-1	ASSGDNEQF
TRBV10-3	TRBJ2-5	AIRTEGRETQY
TRBV5-1	TRBJ1-5	ASSRPGQDNQPQH
TRBV4-1	TRBJ2-3	ASSQDSRLAGTDTQY
TRBV7-2	TRBJ2-5	ASSLAGGGETQY
TRBV2	TRBJ2-2	ASLRGRTTGELF
TRBV30	TRBJ1-5	AWSVKGGNQPQH
TRBV20-1	TRBJ2-7	SGTLARPSYEQY
TRBV29-1	TRBJ2-7	SVEVEGHLTYEQY
TRBV24-1	TRBJ2-1	ATSDGLAGGSEQF
TRBV3-1	TRBJ2-3	ASSPGPTTDTQY
TRBV7-2	TRBJ2-5	ASSPTQGEWETQY
TRBV24-1	TRBJ2-3	ATSDLGLGTDTQY
TRBV6-2/TRBV6-3	TRBJ2-5	ASSRQPQETQY
TRBV11-2	TRBJ2-1	ASSLVMASGSLDEQF